This T cell receptor beta chain derives from a study of blood T cell repertoires in COVID-19 (dated by TCRdb to the early 2020s). About the study as a whole: Samples covering the acute and convalescent phases of COVID-19 were provided by collaborators in the United States, Italy and Spain. The material from the prospective study consisted of cDNA or gDNA derived from T cells, B-cell-depleted T cells, or PBMCs. The dataset comprised deeply sampled blood TCRbeta repertoires from subjects exposed to, actively infected with, or recovered from COVID-19. The repertoires were made available in a free public database intended to serve as a resource for research on the immune response to SARS-CoV-2. The samples were drawn from the first 160 participants of the ongoing ImmuneRACE study and from 1,254 subjects provided by 6 global collaborators. Nearly every sample came with metadata listing a de-identified subject ID, COVID-19 status, age in years and sex. Where available, HLA class I and class II types were taken from metadata supplied by the sample provider and were not determined by assay-based typing.

Study-wide conclusions, independent of this receptor: How much clinical and demographic metadata was included differed by source and by participant, and the metadata was provided uncurated.

Enrolling through a virtual design, the prospective study's participants ranged in age from about 18 to 100 years and lived across 24 United States geographic areas. Cohort assignment in the prospective study relied on participant-reported clinical history from a screening survey and a study questionnaire. In the prospective study, mobile phlebotomists collected whole blood, serum and a nasopharyngeal or oropharyngeal swab from each participant. Participants in the prospective study had the option to provide additional blood draws and questionnaires over a roughly two-month period. Before DNA extraction, blood samples from the prospective study were shipped at room temperature or frozen. V is cut back by 4 bases and J by 3 bases, with 6 bases in the junction unmatched. Per the germline V gene, KGHDR is the CDR1 and SFDVKD is the CDR2. Taken from cysteine to phenylalanine, the CDR3 has 15 residues. Of all the DNA, just the CDR3 is kept, 45 bases in frame from base 1.

Comments on this clone: It lacks a known antigen. Base quality data are lacking; no much larger clone is found one base away.

The immunoSEQ Assay, a bias-controlled multiplex PCR, was used to amplify TCRbeta CDR3 regions from genomic DNA. The paper's processing steps were these. The number of nucleated cells in each sample was estimated from the amplification of reference gene primers within the assay. To quantify the absolute abundance of each unique TCRbeta CDR3 rearrangement, sequence reads were collapsed and filtered. Productive Simpson clonality was computed per sample as the square root of Simpson's diversity index over productive rearrangements. TCRdb's version of the immuneACCESS table is confined to in-frame rearrangements and falls short of the full clone set. An unresolved V gene accounts for under half of the shortfall where checked; the remainder is of unknown origin. V and J calls and clone size are as listed in that table; D and trimming were resolved from the DNA. Here the sample has approximately 140,000 clones; roughly four fifths occur a single time. The ten largest make up roughly 3.4% of the sample.

The TCR sequence derives from a woman aged 45-65 years with acute COVID-19. Sequences were obtained from PBMCs or T cells enriched from blood (not recorded which). The sequence joins TRBV24-1 to TRBJ2-7, and TRBD1 aligns with 9 junction nucleotides. CDR3 reads: CATSDRTGEVYEQYF. The sequenced DNA: TGTGCCACCAGTGACCGGACAGGGGAAGTCTACGAGCAGTACTTC.